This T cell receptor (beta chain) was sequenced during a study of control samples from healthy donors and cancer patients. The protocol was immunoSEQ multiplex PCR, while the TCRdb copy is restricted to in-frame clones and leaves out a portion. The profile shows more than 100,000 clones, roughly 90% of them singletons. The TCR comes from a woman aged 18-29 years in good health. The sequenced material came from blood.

Here the CDR3 DNA reads TGTGCCACCAGCTCCGAAGGTGGGGACGGAATAAGCACAGATACGCAGTATTTT. Protein: CATSSEGGDGISTDTQYF. The rearrangement links TRBV15 to TRBJ2-3; D is possibly TRBD1 or TRBD2 (5 bases each). The V end lost 5 bases, the J end lost 0 bases, and 21 bases lay between the germline ends. Germline loops: CDR1 LNHNV, CDR2 YYDKDF (reference sequence). This CDR3 has 18 residues.